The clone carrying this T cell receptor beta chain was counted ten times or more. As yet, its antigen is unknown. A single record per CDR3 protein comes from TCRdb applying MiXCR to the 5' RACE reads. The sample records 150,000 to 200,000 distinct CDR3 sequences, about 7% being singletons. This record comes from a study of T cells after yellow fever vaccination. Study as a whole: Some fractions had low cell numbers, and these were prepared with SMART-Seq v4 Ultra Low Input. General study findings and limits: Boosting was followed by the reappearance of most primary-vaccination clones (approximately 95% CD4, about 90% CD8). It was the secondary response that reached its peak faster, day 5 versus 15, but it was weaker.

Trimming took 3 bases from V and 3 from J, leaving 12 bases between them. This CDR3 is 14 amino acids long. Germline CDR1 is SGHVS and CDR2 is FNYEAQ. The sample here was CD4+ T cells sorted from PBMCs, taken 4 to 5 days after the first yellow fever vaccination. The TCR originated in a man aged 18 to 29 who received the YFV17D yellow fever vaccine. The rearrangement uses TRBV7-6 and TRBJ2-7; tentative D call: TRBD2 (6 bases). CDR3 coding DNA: TGTGCCAGCAGCTTTTGGACGGGAGTCTACGAGCAGTACGTC. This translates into CASSFWTGVYEQYV.